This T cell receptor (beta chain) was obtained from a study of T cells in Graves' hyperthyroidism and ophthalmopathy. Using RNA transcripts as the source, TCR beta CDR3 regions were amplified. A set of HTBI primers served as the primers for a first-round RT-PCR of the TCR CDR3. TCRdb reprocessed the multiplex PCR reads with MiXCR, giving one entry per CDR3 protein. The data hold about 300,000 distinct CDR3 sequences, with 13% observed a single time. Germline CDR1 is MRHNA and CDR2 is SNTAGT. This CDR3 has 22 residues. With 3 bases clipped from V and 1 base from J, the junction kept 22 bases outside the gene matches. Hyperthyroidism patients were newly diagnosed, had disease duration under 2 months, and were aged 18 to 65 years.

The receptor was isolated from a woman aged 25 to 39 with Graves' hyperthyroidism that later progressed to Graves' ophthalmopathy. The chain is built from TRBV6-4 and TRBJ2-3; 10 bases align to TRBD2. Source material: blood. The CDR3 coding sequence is TGTGCCAGCAGTGAATCCCCCCTTCCCAGCGGGAGGGCTGAACCTGGCACAGATACGCAGTATTTT. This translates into CASSESPLPSGRAEPGTDTQYF.